The T cell receptor beta chain under discussion was sequenced for a study of spatial heterogeneity in lung cancer. Germline-derived CDR1 and CDR2 are SEHNR and FQNEAQ (reference sequence). This CDR3 contains 15 residues. The J segment lost 2 bases and the V segment lost 5 bases, leaving 7 bases of the junction unmatched. In this sample, this clonotype turned up many times. Antigen unknown. This beta chain is an unintended read in a library built for alpha chains; its size means little. Findings of the study overall: Coverage was estimated at roughly 7.2% of tumor T cells for alpha chains and roughly 14% for beta chains. Counts that tracked tumor mutation counts were those of expanded intratumoral alpha and beta TCRs.

Individual TCR cDNA molecules each bore their own unique molecular identifier. TCRdb reprocessed the 5' RACE reads via MiXCR and lists one record per CDR3 protein. Here the sample spans under 20,000 distinct CDR3 sequences, roughly 5% being singletons. Time point in this sample: sample taken at primary tumor resection. Sequencing of whole RNA from tumor, nontumor lung or frozen PBMC involved no sorting. This TCR was recovered from a female donor with early-stage non-small cell lung cancer. The chain links TRBV7-9 to TRBJ2-3, with 7 bases that match TRBD2. Source: lung tumor tissue, taken at surgery. DNA of the CDR3: TGTGCCAGCAGCGGAGGGCTAGCGGTCACAGATACGCAGTATTTT. Residues: CASSGGLAVTDTQYF.